Shown below are 20 T cell receptor beta chains from a single sample sequenced in a study of CD8+ T cells in alopecia areata. RNA extraction and reverse transcription yielded cDNA as sequencing template. Clones were read by immunoSEQ multiplex PCR, and TCRdb kept only the in-frame ones, dropping some. The data contain under 130,000 clones, 55% of them singletons. Sequencing was carried out using CD4+ T cells sorted from blood. All receptors derive from a human donor in good health.

The CDR3 here is CASSLGGFRGVYTF. The CDR3 nucleotides read TGTGCCAGCAGCTTAGGGGGGTTCAGGGGAGTCTACACCTTC. This sequence joins TRBV11-2 and TRBJ1-2, with a possible D match to TRBD1 (6 bases). With 1 base removed from V and 10 bases from J, the gap between germline ends came to 16 bases. Germline CDR1 reads SGHAT; CDR2 reads FQNNGV. This CDR3 has 14 amino acids. The whole variable domain, filled in from reference TRBV11-2 and TRBJ1-2, reads EAGVAQSPRYKIIEKRQSVAFWCNPISGHATLYWYQQILGQGPKLLIQFQNNGVVDDSQLPKDRFSAERLKGVDSTLKIQPAKLEDSAVYLCASSLGGFRGVYTFGSGTRLTVV.

This chain uses TRBV7-2 with TRBJ2-3; no definite D call. The CDR3 loop spans 16 amino acids. CDR1 is SGHTA, CDR2 FQGNSA, per germline. Deletions cut 4 bases from V and 0 bases from J, with 14 bases between. CDR3 DNA: TGTGCCAGCAGCTCACTCCGCACACCTAGCACAGATACGCAGTATTTT. Its translation: CASSSLRTPSTDTQYF.

This clone was detected only a few times. The chain carries TRBV5-1 and TRBJ2-1, with TRBD2 as a possible D gene (6 bases). The CDR3 spans 15 residues. CDR1 SGHRS and CDR2 YFSETQ come from the germline V gene. Between the trimmed V and J ends, which lost 0 bases and 4 bases, there was a span of 11 bases. The CDR3 nucleotides are TGCGCCAGCAGCTTGGTGGCGGGGCTTTACAATGAGCAGTTCTTC. This encodes CASSLVAGLYNEQFF.

The chain carries TRBV6-5 and TRBJ1-1, with 8 bases fitting TRBD1. V lost 6 bases to trimming and J lost 4 bases; unmatched junction nucleotides: 4. The CDR3 is 13 residues long. Germline V gives CDR1 MNHEY, CDR2 SVGAGI. CDR3 in DNA: TGTGCCAGCAGGTCGACAGGGGTCACTGAAGCTTTCTTT. Translating gives CASRSTGVTEAFF.

The chain links TRBV18 to TRBJ1-4; 9 bases line up with TRBD1. CDR3 length: 16 amino acids. From germline, CDR1 is KGHSH and CDR2 LQKENI. Trimming removed 3 bases from V and 7 bases from J; junction bases left unmatched: 9. CDR3 DNA: TGTGCCAGCTCACCCTCAGGACAGGGGAGCGTTGAAAAACTGTTTTTT. It specifies CASSPSGQGSVEKLFF.

The rearrangement joins TRBV27 to TRBJ2-7; D call uncertain. The CDR3 length is 11 residues. V shed 8 bases and J shed 5 bases, with 10 bases lying between them. Germline V gene lookup returns CDR1 MNHEY and CDR2 SMNVEV (reference sequence). The CDR3 is CASPPHNEQYF. The CDR3 coding sequence is TGTGCCAGCCCGCCTCACAACGAGCAGTACTTC.

The DNA of the CDR3 is TGTGCCTGGAGGGCGCAGGGGTCAAACGTCCGGGGTTCACCCCTCCACTTT. This translates into CAWRAQGSNVRGSPLHF. The chain recombines TRBV30 with TRBJ1-6, with D perhaps matching TRBD1 (6 bases). The CDR3 sequence is 17 residues long. Germline V lookup: CDR1 GTSNPN, CDR2 SVGIG (reference sequence). The V gene lost 3 bases and the J gene lost 9 bases, with 24 bases spanning the gap.

This sequence joins TRBV18 and TRBJ1-1; 7 bases map to TRBD1. CDR3 length: 15 residues. V trimming: 2 bases; J trimming: 4 bases; junction bases outside the gene matches: 7. Germline loops: CDR1 KGHSH, CDR2 LQKENI. CDR3 in amino acids: CASSPGIDRATEAFF. The DNA for the CDR3 is TGTGCCAGCTCACCAGGAATAGACAGGGCCACTGAAGCTTTCTTT.

In the case of this clone: In the same sample, other DNA sequences code for this CDR3. This sequence joins TRBV5-1 and TRBJ2-5, with D possibly TRBD2 on 5 matching bases. V shed 0 bases and J shed 2 bases, with 8 bases lying between them. The CDR3 spans 14 residues. Germline V lookup: CDR1 SGHRS, CDR2 YFSETQ. CDR3 residues: CASSLAGGQETQYF. DNA for the CDR3: TGCGCCAGCAGCTTGGCCGGCGGGCAAGAGACCCAGTACTTC.

The V gene is TRBV28, the J gene TRBJ1-1, with TRBD1 as a possible D gene (5 bases). Trimming stripped 5 bases from V and 1 base from J, with 14 bases between. The CDR3 spans 15 residues. CDR1 is MDHEN and CDR2 is SYDVKM in the germline V gene. CDR3 protein: CASSNTGLPNTEAFF. As DNA, the CDR3 is TGTGCCAGCAGTAATACGGGGCTCCCGAACACTGAAGCTTTCTTT. Filled out from reference TRBV28 and TRBJ1-1, the complete variable domain reads DVKVTQSSRYLVKRTGEKVFLECVQDMDHENMFWYRQDPGLGLRLIYFSYDVKMKEKGDIPEGYSVSREKKERFSLILESASTNQTSMYLCASSNTGLPNTEAFFGQGTRLTVV.

This clone was picked up a small number of times. The chain is built from TRBV29-1 and TRBJ1-1; no reliable D call. The V end lost 3 bases, the J end lost 11 bases, and 4 bases lay between the germline ends. The germline V gene has CDR1 SQVTM and CDR2 ANQGSEA. The CDR3 consists of 8 residues. CDR3 loop: CSVEWAFF. The CDR3 DNA is TGCAGCGTTGAGTGGGCTTTCTTT.

The DNA for the CDR3 is TGTGCCAGCAGCAGAGGACAGGGAGGCGTGGGAGGCTACACCTTC. Translating it yields CASSRGQGGVGGYTF. V usage is TRBV6-4 and J usage is TRBJ1-2, with 8 bases matching TRBD1. CDR1 MRHNA and CDR2 SNTAGT come from the germline V gene. After removal of 6 bases from V and 8 bases from J, the junction contained 14 bases not matched to a gene. The CDR3 sequence is 15 residues long.

This chain connects TRBV7-2 to TRBJ2-7, with 8 bases that match TRBD2. The CDR3 totals 15 residues. V was pared by 5 bases and J by 2 bases, with 8 bases of the junction left unmatched. From germline, CDR1 is SGHTA and CDR2 FQGNSA. The CDR3 here is CASSPLGGAAYEQYF. The CDR3 nucleotides read TGTGCCAGCAGCCCTCTCGGGGGGGCCGCCTACGAGCAGTACTTC.

The CDR3 here is CASSGNRGGEAFF. DNA for the CDR3: TGTGCCAGCAGCGGTAACAGGGGAGGTGAAGCTTTCTTT. This sequence joins TRBV25-1 and TRBJ1-1; 7 bases match TRBD1. Germline CDR1 is MGHDK and CDR2 is SYGVNS. The CDR3 is 13 residues long. V was pared by 6 bases and J by 7 bases, with 8 bases of the junction left unmatched. The full variable domain, completed using reference TRBV25-1 and TRBJ1-1, is EADIYQTPRYLVIGTGKKITLECSQTMGHDKMYWYQQDPGMELHLIHYSYGVNSTEKGDLSSESTVSRIRTEHFPLTLESARPSHTSQYLCASSGNRGGEAFFGQGTRLTVV.

This chain links TRBV6-5 with TRBJ2-7; 10 bases line up with TRBD2. Germline V lookup: CDR1 MNHEY, CDR2 SVGAGI. Trimming removed 6 bases from V and 3 bases from J; junction bases left unmatched: 8. CDR3 length: 15 amino acids. The CDR3 protein is CASSPQRTSGYEQYF. CDR3 DNA sequence: TGTGCCAGCAGCCCCCAGCGGACTAGCGGCTACGAGCAGTACTTC.

The table lists this clone with many counts. The gene calls are TRBV14 and TRBJ2-1; D gene ambiguous. V dropped 4 bases and J dropped 7 bases, with 11 bases sitting between them. The germline V gene encodes CDR1 SGHDN and CDR2 FVKESK. This CDR3 spans 13 amino acids. CDR3 region: CASSPTTSNEQFF. The CDR3 nucleotides are TGTGCCAGCAGCCCGACCACTTCGAATGAGCAGTTCTTC. Full variable domain (missing parts from reference TRBV14 and TRBJ2-1): EAGVTQFPSHSVIEKGQTVTLRCDPISGHDNLYWYRRVMGKEIKFLLHFVKESKQDESGMPNNRFLAERTGGTYSTLKVQPAELEDSGVYFCASSPTTSNEQFFGPGTRLTVL.

The genes are TRBV4-2 and TRBJ1-5; D possibly corresponds to TRBD1 (5 bases). V shed 0 bases and J shed 0 bases, with 24 bases lying between them. CDR1 and CDR2 from the germline V gene are LGHNA and YNFKEQ. This CDR3 spans 21 amino acids. CDR3 coding DNA: TGTGCCAGCAGCCAAGATTGGGGGAATGATCCGGGGGGATATAGCAATCAGCCCCAGCATTTT. Translated, it gives CASSQDWGNDPGGYSNQPQHF.

A few counts support this clone. The gene calls are TRBV29-1 and TRBJ2-3; D uncertain. Trimming stripped 7 bases from V and 5 bases from J, with 13 bases between. This CDR3 is built from 12 residues. Germline V CDR1 and CDR2: SQVTM, ANQGSEA. CDR3 in amino acids: CSADLRGDTQYF. The DNA for the CDR3 is TGCAGCGCTGACCTTCGTGGAGATACGCAGTATTTT.

V usage is TRBV7-9 and J usage is TRBJ2-3; D unclear. CDR1 is SEHNR, CDR2 FQNEAQ, per germline (reference sequence). V gave up 2 bases and J gave up 3 bases, with 6 bases separating them. The CDR3 has 13 amino acids. The CDR3 spells CASSLSLTDTQYF. Written as DNA, the CDR3 is TGTGCCAGCAGCTTAAGTCTAACAGATACGCAGTATTTT.

The chain is built from TRBV29-1 and TRBJ2-1; 11 nucleotides line up with TRBD2. The CDR3 totals 11 residues. Germline trimming cut 7 bases from V and 11 bases from J; bases unmatched to any gene: 4. Looked up from germline, CDR1 is SQVTM and CDR2 is ANQGSEA. CDR3 coding DNA: TGCAGCGCCCGACTAGCGGGGAAGCAGTTCTTC. Translated, it gives CSARLAGKQFF.